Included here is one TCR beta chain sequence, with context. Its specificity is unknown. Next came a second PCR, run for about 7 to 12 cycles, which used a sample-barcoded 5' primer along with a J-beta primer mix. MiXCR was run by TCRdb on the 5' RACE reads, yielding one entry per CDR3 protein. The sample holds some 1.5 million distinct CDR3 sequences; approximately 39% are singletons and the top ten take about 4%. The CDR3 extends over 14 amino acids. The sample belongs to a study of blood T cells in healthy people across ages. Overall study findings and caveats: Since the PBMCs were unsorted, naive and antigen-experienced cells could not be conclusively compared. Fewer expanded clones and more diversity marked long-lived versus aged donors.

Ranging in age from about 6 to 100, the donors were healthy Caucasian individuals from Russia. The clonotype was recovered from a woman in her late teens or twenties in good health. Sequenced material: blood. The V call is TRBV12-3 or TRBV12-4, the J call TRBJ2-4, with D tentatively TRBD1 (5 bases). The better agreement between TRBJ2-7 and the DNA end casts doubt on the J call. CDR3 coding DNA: TGTGCCAGCAGTTTTCAACAGGCCGCCTACGAGCAGTACTTC. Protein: CASSFQQAAYEQYF.